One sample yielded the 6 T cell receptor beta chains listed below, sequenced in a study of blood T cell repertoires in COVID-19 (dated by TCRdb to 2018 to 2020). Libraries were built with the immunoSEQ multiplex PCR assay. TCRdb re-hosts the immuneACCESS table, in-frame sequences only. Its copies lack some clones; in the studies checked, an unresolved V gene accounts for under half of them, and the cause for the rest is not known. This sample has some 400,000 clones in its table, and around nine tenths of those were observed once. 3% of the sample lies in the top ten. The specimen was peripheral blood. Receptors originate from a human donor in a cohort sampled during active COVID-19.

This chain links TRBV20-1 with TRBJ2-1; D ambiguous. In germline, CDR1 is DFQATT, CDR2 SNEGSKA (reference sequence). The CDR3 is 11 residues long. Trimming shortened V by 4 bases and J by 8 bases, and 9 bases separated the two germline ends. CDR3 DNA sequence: TGCAGTGCTATGCGGTCCGATGAGCAGTTCTTC. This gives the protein CSAMRSDEQFF.

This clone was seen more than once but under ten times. The CDR3 is CASSLWGAYNEQFF. Here the CDR3 DNA reads TGTGCCAGCAGTTTATGGGGGGCCTACAATGAGCAGTTCTTC. V and J are TRBV27 and TRBJ2-1; tentative D call: TRBD2 (6 bases). Germline values: CDR1 MNHEY, CDR2 SMNVEV (reference sequence). V lost 1 base to trimming and J lost 2 bases, with 6 bases between them. The CDR3 is 14 residues long.

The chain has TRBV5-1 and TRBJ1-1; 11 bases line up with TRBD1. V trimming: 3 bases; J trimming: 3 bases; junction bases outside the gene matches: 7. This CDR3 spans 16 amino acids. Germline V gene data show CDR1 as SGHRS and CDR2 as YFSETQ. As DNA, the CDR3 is TGCGCCAGCAGCTCGGGACAGGGGGAGTGGGACACTGAAGCTTTCTTT. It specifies CASSSGQGEWDTEAFF. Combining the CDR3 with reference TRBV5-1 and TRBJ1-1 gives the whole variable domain KAGVTQTPRYLIKTRGQQVTLSCSPISGHRSVSWYQQTPGQGLQFLFEYFSETQRNKGNFPGRFSGRQFSNSRSEMNVSTLELGDSALYLCASSSGQGEWDTEAFFGQGTRLTVV.

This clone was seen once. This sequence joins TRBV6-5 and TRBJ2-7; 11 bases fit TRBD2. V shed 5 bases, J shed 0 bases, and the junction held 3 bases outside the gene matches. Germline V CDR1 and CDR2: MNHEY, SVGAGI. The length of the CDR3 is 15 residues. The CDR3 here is CASSPSGGSSYEQYF. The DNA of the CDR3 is TGTGCCAGCAGTCCTAGCGGGGGGAGCTCCTACGAGCAGTACTTC.

The CDR3 DNA reads TGTGCCAGCAGCCCCGGGACAGAGGCTAACTATGGCTACACCTTC. Translated: CASSPGTEANYGYTF. The chain links TRBV13 to TRBJ1-2, with 7 bases aligning to TRBD1. The junction had 6 bases not matched to a gene; V was cut back by 5 bases and J by 0 bases. The germline gives CDR1 PRHDT, CDR2 FYEKMQ (reference sequence). This CDR3 contains 15 residues.

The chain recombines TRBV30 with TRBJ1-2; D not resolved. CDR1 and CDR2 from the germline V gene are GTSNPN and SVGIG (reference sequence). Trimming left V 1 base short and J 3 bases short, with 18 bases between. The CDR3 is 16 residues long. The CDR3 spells CAWSATWTPGYYGYTF. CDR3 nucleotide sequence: TGTGCCTGGAGTGCGACATGGACTCCGGGATACTATGGCTACACCTTC.